The T cell receptor (beta chain) under discussion was sequenced for a study of blood T cell repertoires in COVID-19. Study summary: Samples taken during acute and convalescent COVID-19 were collected in the United States, Italy and Spain. T cells, B-cell-depleted T cells, or PBMCs provided the cDNA or gDNA that served as material.

Between the trimmed V and J ends, which lost 6 bases and 0 bases, there was a span of 12 bases. From germline, CDR1 is SQVTM and CDR2 ANQGSEA. This CDR3 spans 15 amino acids. As handled by the study authors: Amplification with reference gene primers provided the estimates of nucleated cell counts. Assay: immunoSEQ multiplex PCR; the TCRdb copy retains only in-frame clones and omits some. The V and J calls and clone size are taken from that table; D and trimming were inferred from the DNA. The data contain roughly 80,000 clones, 65% to 85% of them singletons. The TCR originated in a man over 45 with acute or convalescent COVID-19. The V gene is TRBV29-1, the J gene TRBJ2-6; possibly TRBD1 for D (6 bases). Sequencing was performed on peripheral blood. CDR3 sequence (DNA): TGCAGCGTCTCCGGGACAAGCTCTGGGGCCAACGTCCTGACTTTC. As protein: CSVSGTSSGANVLTF. The whole variable domain, remainder taken from reference TRBV29-1 and TRBJ2-6, is SAVISQKPSRDICQRGTSLTIQCQVDSQVTMMFWYRQQPGQSLTLIATANQGSEATYESGFVIDKFPISRPNLTFSTLTVSNMSPEDSSIYLCSVSGTSSGANVLTFGAGSRLTVL.